These T cell receptor beta chains were read from a single sample in a study of blood T cell repertoires in COVID-19. TCRdb keeps only in-frame clones here, not all; method: immunoSEQ multiplex PCR. The sample lists 250,000 to 300,000 clones; about 91% were seen once. The sample was PBMCs or T cells enriched from blood (not recorded which). These receptors all stem from a human donor in a cohort exposed to, infected with or recovered from COVID-19 (not recorded which). The donor label of this sample is uncertain. CDR3s leave out the opening cysteine and the closing phenylalanine or tryptophan.

TRBV5-5	TRBJ2-3	ASSRAGEGTDTQY
TRBV28	TRBJ1-6	ASSQRSSPLH
TRBV12-5	TRBJ1-5	ASGLGDRGGNQPQH
TRBV29-1	TRBJ2-1	SEVAREPYNEQF
TRBV6-5	TRBJ2-2	ASSFQRGDTGELF
TRBV4-3	TRBJ1-6	ASSLKEDSPLH
TRBV11-3	TRBJ1-3	ASSLDQVGSGNTIY
TRBV5-1	TRBJ2-7	ASSLGGSVGLVYEQY
TRBV2	TRBJ1-1	ASSARQGGRTEAF
TRBV7-2	TRBJ1-1	ASSFTGRNTEAF
TRBV11-3	TRBJ2-2	ASSLDGTGVSGELF
TRBV5-1	TRBJ2-6	ASSKGDANVLT
TRBV6-5	TRBJ2-7	ASSYRGSHEQY
TRBV11-2	TRBJ1-2	ASSPGGNYGYT
TRBV7-2	TRBJ2-5	ASSLDGSGEETQY
TRBV5-4	TRBJ2-7	ASSLRGLAGYESSYEQY
TRBV6-2/TRBV6-3	TRBJ1-2	ASSVVRGGYT
TRBV5-1	TRBJ1-1	ASSLQGVNTEAF
TRBV18	TRBJ1-1	ASSPQGWTEAF
TRBV10-3	TRBJ2-3	AISWTSGSTDTQY
TRBV15	TRBJ2-3	ATRLEPSTDTQY
TRBV13	TRBJ2-2	ASSSTEAGENTGELF
TRBV10-2	TRBJ1-6	ASSERRAGNLH
TRBV19	TRBJ1-1	ASSMVTGPYTEAF